The source of this T cell receptor (beta chain) is a study of OX40 agonist ivuxolimab in advanced cancers. Study as a whole: Every 2 weeks, patients received ivuxolimab intravenously, dosed at 0.01 to 10 mg/kg.

V lost 7 bases to trimming and J lost 4 bases, with 17 bases between them. The V gene's germline CDR1 is LNHDA and CDR2 SQIVND (reference sequence). This CDR3 contains 14 residues. TCRdb's copy holds only in-frame clones and misses some; the assay was immunoSEQ multiplex PCR. The data hold about 94,000 clones, with around nine tenths observed a single time. Overall study results and limits: Fewer expanded clones were found on average in CD4+ than in CD8+ T cells. The antigen specificity of the peripheral T cells (those that were expanded) was not determined. The study observed clonal expansion of CD4+ and CD8+ blood T cells by week 6 at 0.1 to 3.0 mg/kg.

As to this clone: Antigen specificity is unknown.

V gene TRBV19 combines with J gene TRBJ2-7, with D perhaps matching TRBD2 (6 bases). The sequences come from CD4+ or CD8+ T cells sorted from blood, collected in a trial of the OX40 agonist ivuxolimab. This sequence was found in an adult with an advanced solid tumor such as melanoma, head and neck, liver or kidney cancer. The CDR3 spells CASTERGKKYEQYF. CDR3 nucleotides: TGTGCCAGTACCGAACGGGGGAAGAAGTACGAGCAGTACTTC.